This T cell receptor (beta chain) was sequenced in a study of regulatory and conventional T cells in RAG deficiency (dated 2017 in TCRdb). General notes on the study: The study used high-throughput TCR beta sequencing to compare repertoire diversity and composition of Treg, conventional CD4+ and CD8+ T cells between RAG-deficient patients and healthy controls. On the study overall, not on this receptor specifically: Rather than being bona fide Treg cells, the sorted CD25-high CD127-low cells in Omenn syndrome patients may represent peripherally activated cells. Compared with controls, Omenn syndrome and CID/AS patients had roughly 100-fold fewer unique TCR beta sequences in Treg cells, whereas the reduction in the other subsets was roughly 9.3-fold. Compared with control T-cell subpopulations, the RAG-deficient patients had markedly lower Shannon entropy and higher Simpson indices. Some T-cell subset analyses were not done for some subjects. All patient T-cell subsets had shorter CDR3 lengths; Omenn syndrome patients showed >85% Treg-Tconv repertoire overlap at nucleotide and amino acid level.

Repertoire analyses used several healthy control donors as the comparison group. Before genomic DNA extraction, CD8+ T cells lacking CD4 were purified from blood. A note on this clone: The clone's antigen remains unknown. Qualities for individual bases were not recorded, and no much larger clone is one base off.

CDR1 and CDR2, per the germline V gene, are SGHVS and FQNEAQ. Including cysteine and phenylalanine, the CDR3 has 15 amino acids. Just CDR3 DNA is preserved here, 45 bases in frame from base 1. The V end gives up 5 bases and the J end 1 base, leaving 5 bases in the junction not matched to a gene. Preparation of the library involved the immunoSEQ multiplex PCR assay. Rearranged TCR beta chain products were amplified from the genomic DNA of sorted T-cell subsets and were then sequenced. Per the source publication's procedure: Shannon entropy and Simpson indices were used to measure how diverse the repertoire of productive TCR beta rearrangements was. Clonal expansion was assessed using the summed frequency of the 100 most abundant productive TCR beta clonotypes among total reads. The TRB repertoires were evaluated with a self-reactivity index based on amino acid usage at CDR3beta positions 6 and 7. Repertoire analyses used two-way ANOVA; flow cytometric analyses used Student t or Mann-Whitney tests. In TCRdb, the immuneACCESS table is reduced to in-frame sequences with V and J assigned. These tables do not hold every clone; where another copy was compared, an unresolved V gene accounts for under half, and the others remain unexplained. The DNA gave D and trimming, while V, J and clone size come from that table. This sample gives roughly 35,000 clones in total; 89% of them show up just once. The biggest ten clones account for roughly 15% of the sample.

These data were also reused for a study on regulatory T cells. The other study reports the following: The multiplex PCR relied on 52 forward TRBV primers and 13 reverse TRBJ primers, and amplification bias was corrected through assay-based and computational methods. In patients, repertoires had restricted unique TRB V-J pairs and skewed V and J gene usage, with regulatory T cells showing the most marked changes. Between CD3G-deficient patients and healthy controls, the study compared T-cell receptor beta repertoires in sorted regulatory T cells, conventional CD4+ T cells and CD8+ T cells. Ficoll density separation was used to isolate peripheral blood mononuclear cells. A FACSAria cell sorter was used to isolate CD3+ CD8+ CD4- T cells. Rearranged TRB loci were amplified from genomic DNA by multiplex PCR within the immunoSEQ assay. Sequencing of the TRB amplicons was done on an Illumina HiSeq platform. Custom algorithms error-filtered the raw sequences and aligned them to reference gene sequences, after which the immunoSEQ online tools were used for analysis. The frequencies of productive and nonproductive TRB rearrangements were evaluated among unique sequences as well as among total sequences. Groups were compared by t tests, Mann-Whitney tests or two-way ANOVA performed in Prism software.

This sequence was found in a human donor in good health. The chain is made from TRBV7-8 and TRBJ1-5, with 7 junctional bases fitting TRBD1. Input material: CD8+ T cells sorted from blood. The CDR3 protein is CASSPDRVSNQPQHF. The sequence in DNA is TGTGCCAGCAGCCCCGACAGGGTGAGCAATCAGCCCCAGCATTTT.